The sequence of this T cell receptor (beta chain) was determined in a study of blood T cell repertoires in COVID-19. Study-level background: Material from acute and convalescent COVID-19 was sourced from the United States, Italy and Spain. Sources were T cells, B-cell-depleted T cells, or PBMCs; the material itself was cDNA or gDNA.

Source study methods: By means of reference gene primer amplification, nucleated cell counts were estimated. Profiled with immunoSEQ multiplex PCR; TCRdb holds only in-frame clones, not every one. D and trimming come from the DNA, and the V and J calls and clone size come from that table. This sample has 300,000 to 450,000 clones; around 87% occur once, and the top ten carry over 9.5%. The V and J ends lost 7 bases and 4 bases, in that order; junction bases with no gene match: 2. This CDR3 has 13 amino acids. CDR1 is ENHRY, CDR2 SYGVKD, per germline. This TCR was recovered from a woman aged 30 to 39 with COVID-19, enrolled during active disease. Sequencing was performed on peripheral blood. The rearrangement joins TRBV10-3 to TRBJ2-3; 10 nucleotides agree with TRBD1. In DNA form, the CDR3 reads TGTGCCATCACGGACAGGGGGGCAGATACGCAGTATTTT. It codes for CAITDRGADTQYF.